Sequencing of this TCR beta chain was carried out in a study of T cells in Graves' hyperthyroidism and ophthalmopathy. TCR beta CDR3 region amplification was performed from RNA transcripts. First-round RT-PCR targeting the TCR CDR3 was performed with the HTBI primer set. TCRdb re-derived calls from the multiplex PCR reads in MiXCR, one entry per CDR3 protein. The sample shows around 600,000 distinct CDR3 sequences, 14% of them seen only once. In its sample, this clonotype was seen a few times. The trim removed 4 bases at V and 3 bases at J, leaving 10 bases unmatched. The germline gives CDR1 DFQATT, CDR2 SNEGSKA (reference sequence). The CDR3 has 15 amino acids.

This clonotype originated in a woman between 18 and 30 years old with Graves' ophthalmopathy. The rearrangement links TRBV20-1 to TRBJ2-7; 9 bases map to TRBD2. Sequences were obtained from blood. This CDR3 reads CSATPQAGGYYEQYF. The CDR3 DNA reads TGCAGTGCTACCCCCCAAGCGGGAGGATACTACGAGCAGTACTTC.